This T cell receptor (beta chain) was recorded in a study of CD8+CD57+ T cells in acquired aplastic anemia. CD8+CD57+ cell expansion had been shown by flow cytometry in patients chosen for sequencing. The CDR3 is made up of 16 amino acids. CDR1 is SGDLS, CDR2 YYNGEE, per germline. With 0 bases removed from V and 4 bases from J, the gap between germline ends came to 15 bases. Genomic DNA served as template for TCR beta VDJ and CDR3 profiling. TCRdb independently ran MiXCR on the reads; one entry per CDR3 protein. The sample lists roughly 500,000 distinct CDR3 sequences, over 25% occurring once. This chain uses TRBV9 with TRBJ2-3; no firm D call. Sequencing was performed on sorted CD4+, CD8+, or CD8+CD57+ T cells (not recorded which) from PBMCs. The sequence was obtained from a human donor with aplastic anemia. The CDR3 nucleotides are TGTGCCAGCAGCGTAGAGAGAGTTCAATCTCCAGATACGCAGTATTTT. Translation gives CASSVERVQSPDTQYF.